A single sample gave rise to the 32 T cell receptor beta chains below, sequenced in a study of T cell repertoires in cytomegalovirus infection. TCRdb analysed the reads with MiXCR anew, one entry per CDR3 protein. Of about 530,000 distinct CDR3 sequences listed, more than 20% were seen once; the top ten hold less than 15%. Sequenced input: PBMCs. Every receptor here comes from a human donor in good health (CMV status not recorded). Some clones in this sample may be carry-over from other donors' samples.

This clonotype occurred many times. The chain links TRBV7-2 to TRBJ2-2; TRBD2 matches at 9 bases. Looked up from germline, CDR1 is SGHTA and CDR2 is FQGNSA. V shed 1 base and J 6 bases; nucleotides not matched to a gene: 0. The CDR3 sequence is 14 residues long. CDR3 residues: CASSLVAGAGELFF. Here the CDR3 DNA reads TGTGCCAGCAGCTTAGTAGCGGGAGCCGGGGAGCTGTTTTTT.

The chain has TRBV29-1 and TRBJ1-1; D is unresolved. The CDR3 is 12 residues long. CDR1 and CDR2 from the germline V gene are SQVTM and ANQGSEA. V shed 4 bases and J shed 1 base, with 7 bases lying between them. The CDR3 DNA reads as TGCAGCGTTGTGAGACAGAACACTGAAGCTTTCTTT. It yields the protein CSVVRQNTEAFF.

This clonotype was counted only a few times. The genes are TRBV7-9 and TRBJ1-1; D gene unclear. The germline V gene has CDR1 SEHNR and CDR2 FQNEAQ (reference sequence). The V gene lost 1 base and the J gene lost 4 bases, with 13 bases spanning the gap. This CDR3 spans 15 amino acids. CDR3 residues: CASSLGSGGSTEAFF. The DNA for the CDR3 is TGTGCCAGCAGCTTAGGTTCGGGCGGTAGCACTGAAGCTTTCTTT.

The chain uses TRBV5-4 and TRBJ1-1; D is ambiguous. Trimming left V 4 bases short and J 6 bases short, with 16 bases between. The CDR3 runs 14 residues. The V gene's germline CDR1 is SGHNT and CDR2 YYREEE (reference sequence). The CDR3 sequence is CASSRLGVGAEAFF. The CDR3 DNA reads TGTGCCAGCAGCCGTTTAGGCGTCGGCGCTGAAGCTTTCTTT.

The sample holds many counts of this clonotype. The CDR3 sequence is CASTLGYDRASYEQYF. CDR3 nucleotide sequence: TGTGCCAGCACCCTGGGATACGACAGGGCTTCCTACGAGCAGTACTTC. This sequence joins TRBV12-3 or TRBV12-4 and TRBJ2-7; TRBD1 matches 7 bases. V trimming: 7 bases; J trimming: 1 base; junction bases outside the gene matches: 13. This CDR3 contains 16 residues.

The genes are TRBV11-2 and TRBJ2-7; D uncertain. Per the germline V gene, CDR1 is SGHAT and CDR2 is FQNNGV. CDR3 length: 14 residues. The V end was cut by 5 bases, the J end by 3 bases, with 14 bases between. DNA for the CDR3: TGTGCCAGCAGCCACCTCCCACTCGGCTACGAGCAGTACGTC. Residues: CASSHLPLGYEQYV.

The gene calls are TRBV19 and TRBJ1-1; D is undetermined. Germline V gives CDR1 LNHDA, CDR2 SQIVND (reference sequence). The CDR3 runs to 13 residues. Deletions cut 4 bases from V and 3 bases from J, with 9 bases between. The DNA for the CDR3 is TGTGCCAGTAGTACGGTGATTTACACTGAAGCTTTCTTT. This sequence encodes CASSTVIYTEAFF.

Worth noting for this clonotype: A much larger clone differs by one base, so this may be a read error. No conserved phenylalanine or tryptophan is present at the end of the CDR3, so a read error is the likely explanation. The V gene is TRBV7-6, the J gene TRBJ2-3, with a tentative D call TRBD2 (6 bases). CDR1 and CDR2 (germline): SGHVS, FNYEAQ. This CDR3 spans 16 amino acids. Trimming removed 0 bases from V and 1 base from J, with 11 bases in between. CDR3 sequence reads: CASSLATGGGTDTQYL. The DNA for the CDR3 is TGTGCCAGCAGCTTAGCGACCGGGGGAGGCACAGATACGCAGTATCTT.

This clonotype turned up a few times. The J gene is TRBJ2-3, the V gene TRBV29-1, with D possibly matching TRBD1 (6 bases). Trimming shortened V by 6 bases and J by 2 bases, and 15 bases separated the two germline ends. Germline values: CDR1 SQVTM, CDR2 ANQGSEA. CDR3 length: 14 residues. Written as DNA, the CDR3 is TGCAGCGTGCGATCCGGGACACCCACAGATACGCAGTATTTT. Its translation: CSVRSGTPTDTQYF.

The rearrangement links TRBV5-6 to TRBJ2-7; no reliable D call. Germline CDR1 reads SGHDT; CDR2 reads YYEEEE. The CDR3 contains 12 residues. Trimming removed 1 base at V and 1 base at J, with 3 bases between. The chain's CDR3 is CASSLMSYEQYF. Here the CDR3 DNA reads TGTGCCAGCAGCTTGATGTCCTACGAGCAGTACTTC.

The CDR3 nucleotides are TGTGCCAGCAGACACGACAGCCGAAATGAAAAACTGTTTTTT. Translation: CASRHDSRNEKLFF. The chain combines TRBV6-2 or TRBV6-3 with TRBJ1-4; possibly TRBD1 for D (5 bases). There are 14 residues in the CDR3. V lost 6 bases, J lost 5 bases, and 13 bases lay in between. In germline, CDR1 is MNHEY, CDR2 SVGEGT.

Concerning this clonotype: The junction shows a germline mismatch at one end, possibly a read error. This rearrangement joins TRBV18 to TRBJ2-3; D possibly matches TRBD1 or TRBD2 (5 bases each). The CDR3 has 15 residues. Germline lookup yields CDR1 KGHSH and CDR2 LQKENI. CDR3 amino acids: CVSSPKGTARDTQYF. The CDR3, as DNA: TGTGTCAGCTCACCCAAAGGGACGGCGAGGGATACGCAGTATTTT.

CDR3 coding DNA: TGTGCCAGCAGTTTAGCGGGAGGGCAGTCCTACGAGCAGTACTTC. It codes for CASSLAGGQSYEQYF. The chain is built from TRBV28 and TRBJ2-7; 9 nucleotides align to TRBD2. V shed 2 bases, J shed 1 base, and the junction held 3 bases outside the gene matches. The V gene's germline CDR1 is MDHEN and CDR2 SYDVKM. The CDR3 sequence is 15 residues long.

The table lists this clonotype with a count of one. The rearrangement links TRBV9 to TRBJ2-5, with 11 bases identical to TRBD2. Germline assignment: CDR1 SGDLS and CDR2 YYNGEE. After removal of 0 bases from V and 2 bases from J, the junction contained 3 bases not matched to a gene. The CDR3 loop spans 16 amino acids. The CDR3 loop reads CASSVGVAGGQETQYF. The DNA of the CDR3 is TGTGCCAGCAGCGTAGGGGTAGCGGGAGGGCAAGAGACCCAGTACTTC.

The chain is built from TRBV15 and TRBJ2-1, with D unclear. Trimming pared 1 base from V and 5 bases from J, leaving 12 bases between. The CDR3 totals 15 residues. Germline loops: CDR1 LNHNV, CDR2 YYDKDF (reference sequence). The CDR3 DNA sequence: TGTGCCACCAGCAGAGCATCCTCGGGTCACAATGAGCAGTTCTTC. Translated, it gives CATSRASSGHNEQFF.

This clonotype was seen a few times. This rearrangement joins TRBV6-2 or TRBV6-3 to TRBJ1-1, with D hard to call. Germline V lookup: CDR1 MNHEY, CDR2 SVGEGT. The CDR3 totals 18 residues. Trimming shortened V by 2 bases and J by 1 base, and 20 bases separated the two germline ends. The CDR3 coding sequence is TGTGCCAGCAGTTACCCTCCTTCCTTGGCTAGTCGGAACACTGAAGCTTTCTTT. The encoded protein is CASSYPPSLASRNTEAFF.

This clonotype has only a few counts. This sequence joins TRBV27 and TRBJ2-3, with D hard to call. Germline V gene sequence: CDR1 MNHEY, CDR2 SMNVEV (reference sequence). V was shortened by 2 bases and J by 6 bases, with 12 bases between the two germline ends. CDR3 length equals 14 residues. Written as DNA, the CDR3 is TGTGCCAGCAGTTTAGAGGCCCCCGTCGATACGCAGTATTTT. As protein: CASSLEAPVDTQYF.

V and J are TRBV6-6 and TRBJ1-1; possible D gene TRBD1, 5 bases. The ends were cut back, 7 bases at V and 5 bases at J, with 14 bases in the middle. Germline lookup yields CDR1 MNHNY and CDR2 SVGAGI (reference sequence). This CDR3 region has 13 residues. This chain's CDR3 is CASIPGRETEAFF. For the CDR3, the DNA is TGTGCCAGCATTCCGGGCAGGGAAACTGAAGCTTTCTTT.

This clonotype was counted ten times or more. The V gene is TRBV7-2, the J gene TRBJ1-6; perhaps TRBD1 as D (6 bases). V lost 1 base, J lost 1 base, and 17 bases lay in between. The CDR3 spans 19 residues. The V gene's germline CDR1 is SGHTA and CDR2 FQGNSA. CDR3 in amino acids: CASSLVDGGRGSYNSPLHF. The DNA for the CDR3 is TGTGCCAGCAGCTTAGTGGATGGGGGGCGCGGGTCCTATAATTCACCCCTCCACTTT.

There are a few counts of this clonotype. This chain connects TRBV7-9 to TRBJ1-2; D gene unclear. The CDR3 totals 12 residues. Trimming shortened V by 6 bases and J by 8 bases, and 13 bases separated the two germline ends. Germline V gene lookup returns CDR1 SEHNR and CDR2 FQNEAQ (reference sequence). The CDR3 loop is CASSRGISGYTF. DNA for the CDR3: TGTGCCAGCAGTCGAGGGATTTCCGGCTACACCTTC.

This CDR3 is CAISGDRDRVADTQYF. The CDR3 nucleotides are TGTGCCATCAGTGGAGATCGGGACAGGGTAGCGGATACGCAGTATTTT. J is TRBJ2-3 and V is TRBV10-3; 9 bases fit TRBD1. The junction had 11 bases not matched to a gene; V was cut back by 4 bases and J by 6 bases. Per germline, CDR1 ENHRY and CDR2 SYGVKD. The CDR3 is 16 residues long.

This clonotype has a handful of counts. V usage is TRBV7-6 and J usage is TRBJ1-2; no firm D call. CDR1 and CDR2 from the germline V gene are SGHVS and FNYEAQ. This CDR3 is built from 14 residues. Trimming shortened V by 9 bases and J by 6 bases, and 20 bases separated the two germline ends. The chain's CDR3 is CASSQEGAVDGYTF. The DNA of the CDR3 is TGTGCCAGTAGCCAGGAGGGAGCAGTCGATGGCTACACCTTC.

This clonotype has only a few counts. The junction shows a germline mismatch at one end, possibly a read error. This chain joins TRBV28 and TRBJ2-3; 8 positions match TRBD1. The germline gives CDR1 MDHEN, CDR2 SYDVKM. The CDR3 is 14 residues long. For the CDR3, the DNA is TGCCCCAGGGGGCCCAGGGGAAGGGAACATACGCAGTATTTT. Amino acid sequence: CPRGPRGREHTQYF.

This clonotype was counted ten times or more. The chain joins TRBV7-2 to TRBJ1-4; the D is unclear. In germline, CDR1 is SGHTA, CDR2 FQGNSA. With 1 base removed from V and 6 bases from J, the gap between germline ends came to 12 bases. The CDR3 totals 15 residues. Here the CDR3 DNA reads TGTGCCAGCAGCTTAGTGGCAGAGCCCTATGAAAAACTGTTTTTT. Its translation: CASSLVAEPYEKLFF.

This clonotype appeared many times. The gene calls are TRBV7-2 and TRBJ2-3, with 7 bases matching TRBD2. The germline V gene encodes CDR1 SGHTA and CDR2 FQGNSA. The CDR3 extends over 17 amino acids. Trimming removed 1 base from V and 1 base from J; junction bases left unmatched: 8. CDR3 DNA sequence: TGTGCCAGCAGCTTAGTTGCGAGCGGGATCCGCACAGATACGCAGTATTTT. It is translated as CASSLVASGIRTDTQYF.

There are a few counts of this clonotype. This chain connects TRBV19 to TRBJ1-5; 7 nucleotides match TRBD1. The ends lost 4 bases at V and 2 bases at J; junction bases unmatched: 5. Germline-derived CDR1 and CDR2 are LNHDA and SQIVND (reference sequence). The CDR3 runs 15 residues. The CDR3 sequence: CASSNQTGRNQPQHF. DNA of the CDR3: TGTGCCAGTAGTAACCAGACAGGGCGCAATCAGCCCCAGCATTTT.

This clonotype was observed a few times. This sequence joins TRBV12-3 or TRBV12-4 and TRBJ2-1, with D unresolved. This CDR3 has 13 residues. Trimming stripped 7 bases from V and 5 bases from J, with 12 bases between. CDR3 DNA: TGTGCCAGCACCCGATCCTACGACAATGAGCAGTTCTTC. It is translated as CASTRSYDNEQFF.

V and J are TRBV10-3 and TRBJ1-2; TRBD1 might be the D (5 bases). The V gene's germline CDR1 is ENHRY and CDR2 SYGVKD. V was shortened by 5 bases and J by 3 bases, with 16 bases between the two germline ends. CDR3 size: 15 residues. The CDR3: CAISMGRSYDYGYTF. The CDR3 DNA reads TGTGCCATCAGTATGGGACGGTCTTATGACTATGGCTACACCTTC.

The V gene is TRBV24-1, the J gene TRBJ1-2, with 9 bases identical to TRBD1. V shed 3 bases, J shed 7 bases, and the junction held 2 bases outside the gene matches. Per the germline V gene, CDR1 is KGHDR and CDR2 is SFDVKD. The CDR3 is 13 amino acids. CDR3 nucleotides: TGTGCCACCAGTGATACAGGGGGCCGTGGCTACACCTTC. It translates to CATSDTGGRGYTF.

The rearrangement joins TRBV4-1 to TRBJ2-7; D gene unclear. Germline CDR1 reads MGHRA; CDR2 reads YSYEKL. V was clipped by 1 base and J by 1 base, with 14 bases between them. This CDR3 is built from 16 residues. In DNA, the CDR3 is TGCGCCAGCAGCCAAGGGGTTCTCGGCAGATCCTACGAGCAGTACTTC. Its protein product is CASSQGVLGRSYEQYF.

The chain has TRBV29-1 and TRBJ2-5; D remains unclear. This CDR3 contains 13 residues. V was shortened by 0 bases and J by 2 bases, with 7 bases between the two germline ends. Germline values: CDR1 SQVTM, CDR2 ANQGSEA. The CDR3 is CSVEDPMQETQYF. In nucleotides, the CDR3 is TGCAGCGTTGAAGATCCGATGCAAGAGACCCAGTACTTC. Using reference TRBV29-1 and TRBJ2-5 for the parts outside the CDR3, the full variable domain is SAVISQKPSRDICQRGTSLTIQCQVDSQVTMMFWYRQQPGQSLTLIATANQGSEATYESGFVIDKFPISRPNLTFSTLTVSNMSPEDSSIYLCSVEDPMQETQYFGPGTRLLVL.

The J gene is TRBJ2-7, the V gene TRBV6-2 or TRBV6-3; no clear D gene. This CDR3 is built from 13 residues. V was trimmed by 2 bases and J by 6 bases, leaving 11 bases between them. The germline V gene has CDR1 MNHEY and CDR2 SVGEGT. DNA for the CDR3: TGTGCCAGCAGTTACGGCTCTTTTCGCGAGCAGTACGTC. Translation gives CASSYGSFREQYV.